A selection of T cell receptor beta chains follows, all from one sample in a study of response to subunit inactivated influenza vaccine. TCRdb processed the RT-PCR reads anew with MiXCR; each CDR3 protein has one entry. The sample carries just over 300,000 distinct CDR3 sequences, 21% recorded once. Sequencing used PBMCs from blood, obtained 21 months after vaccination. These receptors originate from a man between 50 and 70 years old who received an inactivated influenza vaccine. Both conserved end residues are part of each CDR3. Each record gives: J gene, V gene, D gene, clone size, CDR3 DNA, CDR3 protein. The D gene is left open where the match is weak. The size field is filled for only some rows; it gives once, few, many or a size class.

TRBJ1-5	TRBV19	NA	NA	TGTGCCAGTAGTATAGAACCCAGCAATCAGCCCCAGCATTTT	CASSIEPSNQPQHF
TRBJ2-5	TRBV15	TRBD2	few	TGTGCCACCAGCAGAGGCTCTAGCGGTCTAGAGACCCAGTACTTC	CATSRGSSGLETQYF
TRBJ2-3	TRBV7-8	NA	NA	TGTGCCAGCAGCTTGGGTAGCACGCAGTATTTT	CASSLGSTQYF
TRBJ1-4	TRBV5-1	TRBD1	few	TGCGCCAGCAGCATAGGACAGGGGGGTAATGAAAAACTGTTTTTT	CASSIGQGGNEKLFF
TRBJ1-5	TRBV20-1	NA	few	TGCAGTGCTAGGAGAGAGAACAATCAGCCCCAGCATTTT	CSARRENNQPQHF
TRBJ1-2	TRBV29-1	NA	few	TGCAGCGTTGAAGATGTAGGCAACGGTGGCTACACCTTC	CSVEDVGNGGYTF
TRBJ2-3	TRBV6-4	TRBD2	NA	TGTGCCAGCACCCGTGAAGCGGGAATCTCAGATACGCAGTATTTT	CASTREAGISDTQYF
TRBJ1-3	TRBV11-1	NA	NA	TGTGCCAGCAGCTCGCCCCAAGGGGCGAGCTCGATCTCTGGAAACACCATATATTTT	CASSSPQGASSISGNTIYF
TRBJ1-5	TRBV12-3/TRBV12-4	NA	NA	TGTGCCAGCAGTTTCTACAGGGACTTCCCCCAGCCCCAGCATTTT	CASSFYRDFPQPQHF
TRBJ1-2	TRBV4-2	NA	few	TGTGCCAGCAGCCAAGAATGGCGGAAAGCTAACTATGGCTACACCTTC	CASSQEWRKANYGYTF
TRBJ2-1	TRBV24-1	TRBD2	few	TGTGCCACCAGTGATTTAAGCGGGACGGGATCAGGCAACGAGCAGTTCTTC	CATSDLSGTGSGNEQFF
TRBJ2-5	TRBV2	TRBD2	NA	TGTGCCAGCAGGGAGCGACTAGCGGGCAGGGAGACCCAGTACTTC	CASRERLAGRETQYF
TRBJ2-7	TRBV3-1	TRBD2	NA	TGTGCCAGCCGACTAGCGGGGGCCTACGAGCAGTACTTC	CASRLAGAYEQYF
TRBJ2-7	TRBV29-1	NA	NA	TGCAGCGTTGGGGGGGTCAGTGGCTACGAGCAGTACTTC	CSVGGVSGYEQYF
TRBJ2-7	TRBV6-2/TRBV6-3	TRBD2	NA	TGTGCCAGCAGTCAAGAACTCGAACGGGAGGGCCCCCTCTACGAGCAGTACTTC	CASSQELEREGPLYEQYF
TRBJ1-5	TRBV11-2	NA	NA	TGTGCCAGCAGCTTAGATGCGAGGCAGCCCCAGCATTTT	CASSLDARQPQHF
TRBJ1-3	TRBV20-1	TRBD1	few	TGCAGTGCTAGAGGAGGGGCCGGGACAGGGGGATCCGGAAACACCATATATTTT	CSARGGAGTGGSGNTIYF
TRBJ2-1	TRBV3-1	TRBD1	NA	TGTGCCAGCAGCTTCGGGACAGGGGGATCGGCTGAGCAGTTCTTC	CASSFGTGGSAEQFF
TRBJ1-1	TRBV6-1	NA	many	TGTGCCAGCACCTCAATCTATACACCCCCAGCTTTCTTT	CASTSIYTPPAFF
TRBJ2-3	TRBV4-2	TRBD1	NA	TGTGCCAGCAGCCCGGACAGGGGGCGCCCAGATACGCAGTATTTT	CASSPDRGRPDTQYF
TRBJ1-1	TRBV3-1	NA	NA	TGTGCCAGCAGCCCGACCTTGGCAGGGACTGAAGCTTTCTTT	CASSPTLAGTEAFF
TRBJ2-1	TRBV6-2/TRBV6-3	NA	few	TGTGCCAGCAGTGACGTCAATGAGCAGTTCTTC	CASSDVNEQFF
TRBJ1-2	TRBV5-1	TRBD1	many	TGCGCCAGCAGACATGGGACAGGGGGCGCGATTAATGGCTACACCTTC	CASRHGTGGAINGYTF
TRBJ2-5	TRBV5-1	NA	NA	TGCGCCAGCAGCCCGCGGACCCTGCAAGAGACCCAGTACTTC	CASSPRTLQETQYF
TRBJ1-2	TRBV10-3	NA	NA	TGTGCCATCAGTGAGTCACACCCGCTTACTAACTCTGGCTACACCTTC	CAISESHPLTNSGYTF
TRBJ2-5	TRBV3-1	TRBD2	NA	TGTGCCAGCAGCCAGACTAGCGCAACTCAAGAGACCCAGTACTTC	CASSQTSATQETQYF
TRBJ2-7	TRBV28	NA	NA	TGTGCCAGCAGTTTTTCCCGGACATGGGCGAGGGGCTACGAGCAGTACTTC	CASSFSRTWARGYEQYF
TRBJ2-5	TRBV29-1	NA	few	TGCAGCGTTGAATTTGGGGGCGAGACCCAGTACTTC	CSVEFGGETQYF
TRBJ1-1	TRBV4-2	NA	NA	TGTGCCAGCAGCCAAGAGGGGCTAATAACCCCCTCGAACACTGAAGCTTTCTTT	CASSQEGLITPSNTEAFF
TRBJ1-2	TRBV9	NA	few	TGTGCCAGCAGCGTAGGAGGCAGGGGATATAATGGCTACACCTTC	CASSVGGRGYNGYTF
TRBJ2-1	TRBV12-3/TRBV12-4	NA	NA	TGTGCCAGCAGTTACGTGTCGGGGGATGAGCAGTTCTTC	CASSYVSGDEQFF
TRBJ2-2	TRBV7-7	NA	NA	TGTGCCAGCAGCTTAGGGGCAGAGACCGGGGAGCTGTTTTTT	CASSLGAETGELFF
TRBJ1-3	TRBV6-5	NA	many	TGTGCCAGCTGGCGGGGAAACACCATATATTTT	CASWRGNTIYF
TRBJ1-5	TRBV7-8	NA	few	TGTGCCAGCAGCTTACTTGCCCTCGGACCGGGACGATATCAGCCCCAGCATTTT	CASSLLALGPGRYQPQHF
TRBJ1-1	TRBV27	TRBD1	many	TGTGCCAGCAGTGTCCAGGGGGGCACTGAAGCTTTCTTT	CASSVQGGTEAFF
TRBJ2-5	TRBV27	NA	NA	TGTGCCAGCAGTTCCCCTTACCAAGAGACCCAGTACTTC	CASSSPYQETQYF
TRBJ2-2	TRBV12-3/TRBV12-4	NA	many	TGTGCCAGCAGGAACACCGGGGAGCTGTTTTTT	CASRNTGELFF
TRBJ1-4	TRBV20-1	NA	NA	TGCAGTGCCCTGCGGGGGGCTGAAAATGAAAAACTGTTTTTT	CSALRGAENEKLFF
TRBJ2-1	TRBV12-3/TRBV12-4	NA	NA	TGTGCCAGCAGAACGGTCTGGGGGAGGTGGGGCGAGCAGTTCTTC	CASRTVWGRWGEQFF
TRBJ2-1	TRBV11-3	NA	few	TGTGCCAGCAGCTATCGGGACGGAAGCTCCTACAATGAGCAGTTCTTC	CASSYRDGSSYNEQFF
TRBJ2-1	TRBV2	NA	NA	TGTGCCAGCGCCCGGGGGAGCTCCTACAATGAGCAGTTCTTC	CASARGSSYNEQFF
TRBJ1-5	TRBV4-1	NA	once	TGCGCCAGCAGCCAAGATGGCCAGAACAATCAGCCCCAGCATTTT	CASSQDGQNNQPQHF
TRBJ2-2	TRBV10-3	NA	NA	TGTGCCATCAATAAGGGCACCGGGGAGCTGTTTTTT	CAINKGTGELFF
TRBJ2-1	TRBV4-3	NA	NA	TGCGCCAGCAGCCAAGATCGGAACAATGAGCAGTTCTTC	CASSQDRNNEQFF
TRBJ1-3	TRBV12-3/TRBV12-4	NA	NA	TGTGCCAGCAGTTTAGTGGGGACGTGGTCGTCTGGAAACACCATATATTTT	CASSLVGTWSSGNTIYF
TRBJ1-2	TRBV6-5	NA	few	TGTGCCAGCAGTTACTCCTCCGATGGACAGAACTATGGCTACACCTTC	CASSYSSDGQNYGYTF
TRBJ1-5	TRBV7-9	NA	few	TGTGCCAGCACCAGCGACAGCAGTCCCCAGCATTTT	CASTSDSSPQHF
TRBJ1-2	TRBV14	NA	NA	TGTGCCAGCAGCCCCGTGGCTTTCTACGGCTACACCTTC	CASSPVAFYGYTF
TRBJ1-4	TRBV5-5	NA	NA	TGTGCCAGCAGCCCCATGGGGACCCAAAATGAAAAACTGTTTTTT	CASSPMGTQNEKLFF
TRBJ1-2	TRBV5-5	NA	few	TGTGCCAGCAGCTTGGGCGGGGGCGCGAATGGCTACACCTTC	CASSLGGGANGYTF
TRBJ2-5	TRBV20-1	NA	few	TGCAGTGCTAGAGTATACCTAGAGACCCAGTACTTC	CSARVYLETQYF
TRBJ2-3	TRBV20-1	NA	few	TGCAGTGCTCGGAGGACTAGCACAGATACGCAGTATTTT	CSARRTSTDTQYF
TRBJ1-4	TRBV20-1	TRBD1	NA	TGCAGTGCTAGAGTCAGGGGGAATGAAAAACTGTTTTTT	CSARVRGNEKLFF
TRBJ1-4	TRBV12-3/TRBV12-4	NA	many	TGTGCCAGCAGTTGGGGACGGAGAACTAATGAAAAACTGTTTTTT	CASSWGRRTNEKLFF
TRBJ2-3	TRBV12-3/TRBV12-4	TRBD2	few	TGTGCCAGCAGTATCCATCGGGGGGTAAATACGCAGTATTTT	CASSIHRGVNTQYF